A single sample is the source of the 32 T cell receptor beta chains below, sequenced in a study of tumor-infiltrating lymphocytes in localized non-small cell lung cancer. The repertoire was sequenced with immunoSEQ multiplex PCR; TCRdb's copy has only in-frame clones and lacks some. The sample lists over 6,500 clones, about 82% occurring once. The sample consisted of uninvolved lung tissue not adjacent to the tumor. All receptors come from a human donor with non-small cell lung cancer.

The chain is built from TRBV7-3 and TRBJ2-7; tentative D call: TRBD1 (6 bases). This CDR3 comprises 14 residues. Trimming took off 7 bases at V and 4 bases at J, with 17 bases between the two ends. Germline V CDR1 and CDR2: SGHTA, FQGTGA. The CDR3 bases are TGTGCCAGCATCCCCCGACAGGTGGGGTACGAGCAGTACTTC. Amino acids: CASIPRQVGYEQYF.

This clone showed up just a few times. V and J are TRBV16 and TRBJ1-2, with 7 bases that match TRBD1. Germline V gene sequence: CDR1 KGHSY, CDR2 FQNENV. The CDR3 contains 14 residues. V trimming: 2 bases; J trimming: 5 bases; junction bases outside the gene matches: 5. The CDR3 sequence: CASSQTTTGYGYTF. The CDR3 region has the DNA TGTGCCAGCAGCCAAACAACGACAGGGTATGGCTACACCTTC.

The V call is TRBV7-2, the J call TRBJ2-4; 8 nucleotides agree with TRBD1. Germline CDR1 SGHTA, CDR2 FQGNSA. The CDR3 length is 14 residues. The junction had 0 bases not matched to a gene; V was cut back by 1 base and J by 4 bases. The CDR3 sequence: CASSLGQGKNIQYF. The CDR3 DNA reads as TGTGCCAGCAGCTTAGGACAGGGGAAAAACATTCAGTACTTC.

The rearrangement joins TRBV10-3 to TRBJ2-6; the match to TRBD1 covers 8 bases. Trimming removed 1 base from V and 4 bases from J; junction bases left unmatched: 6. Germline CDR1 ENHRY, CDR2 SYGVKD. CDR3 length: 17 amino acids. CDR3 sequence reads: CAISELGQVAGANVLTF. Here the CDR3 DNA reads TGTGCCATCAGTGAGTTGGGACAGGTGGCCGGGGCCAACGTCCTGACTTTC.

The rearrangement links TRBV7-7 to TRBJ2-7; perhaps TRBD1 as D (5 bases). V was trimmed by 5 bases and J by 6 bases, leaving 14 bases between them. The CDR3 sequence is 13 residues long. Looked up from germline, CDR1 is SSHAT and CDR2 is FNYEAQ (reference sequence). The CDR3 loop is CASSPHRSAEQYF. The CDR3 DNA reads as TGTGCCAGCAGCCCCCACAGGTCGGCCGAGCAGTACTTC. The entire variable domain, with the rest obtained from reference TRBV7-7 and TRBJ2-7, is as follows: GAGVSQSPRYKVTKRGQDVTLRCDPISSHATLYWYQQALGQGPEFLTYFNYEAQPDKSGLPSDRFSAERPEGSISTLTIQRTEQRDSAMYRCASSPHRSAEQYFGPGTRLTVT.

This sequence joins TRBV7-2 and TRBJ2-5; the D is unclear. With 7 bases removed from V and 5 bases from J, the gap between germline ends came to 14 bases. This CDR3 comprises 13 residues. Looked up from germline, CDR1 is SGHTA and CDR2 is FQGNSA. CDR3 sequence (DNA): TGTGCCAGCACCCCCCCGGCGTCGGAGACCCAGTACTTC. This encodes CASTPPASETQYF. The full variable domain, rest sourced from reference TRBV7-2 and TRBJ2-5, is GAGVSQSPSNKVTEKGKDVELRCDPISGHTALYWYRQSLGQGLEFLIYFQGNSAPDKSGLPSDRFSAERTGGSVSTLTIQRTQQEDSAVYLCASTPPASETQYFGPGTRLLVL.

The CDR3 here is CASRPGERPPEAFF. CDR3 nucleotides: TGTGCCAGCAGACCAGGGGAAAGGCCGCCTGAAGCTTTCTTT. The V gene is TRBV6-4, the J gene TRBJ1-1, with D perhaps matching TRBD1 (6 bases). The CDR3 extends over 14 amino acids. Per the germline V gene, CDR1 is MRHNA and CDR2 is SNTAGT. Trimming left V 6 bases short and J 6 bases short, with 17 bases between.

J is TRBJ2-2 and V is TRBV15, with a tentative D call TRBD2 (6 bases). The V and J ends lost 1 base and 6 bases respectively, with 9 bases between them. Germline V gene lookup returns CDR1 LNHNV and CDR2 YYDKDF (reference sequence). The CDR3 length is 14 residues. In nucleotides, the CDR3 is TGTGCCACCAGCAGAGTATCGGGGGCCGGGGAGCTGTTTTTT. This gives the protein CATSRVSGAGELFF.

The genes are TRBV13 and TRBJ2-3; 12 bases fit TRBD2. V was clipped by 3 bases and J by 8 bases; unmatched bases: 9. Germline V gives CDR1 PRHDT, CDR2 FYEKMQ (reference sequence). This CDR3 spans 16 amino acids. The CDR3 bases are TGTGCCAGCAGCTTGTTGCTAGCGGGGGGGCCAACTACGCAGTATTTT. The encoded protein is CASSLLLAGGPTTQYF.

V gene TRBV7-3 combines with J gene TRBJ2-7; D possibly matches TRBD1 or TRBD2 (5 bases each). V gave up 5 bases and J gave up 2 bases, with 13 bases separating them. Germline V gives CDR1 SGHTA, CDR2 FQGTGA. The CDR3 totals 14 residues. The CDR3 region is CASSPGPGTYEQYF. CDR3 coding DNA: TGTGCCAGCAGCCCGGGACCCGGGACCTACGAGCAGTACTTC.

The V call is TRBV5-1, the J call TRBJ2-1; 13 positions agree with TRBD2. The CDR3 is made up of 15 amino acids. Unmatched junction bases numbered 9, after V lost 5 bases and J lost 10 bases. The germline V gene has CDR1 SGHRS and CDR2 YFSETQ. In nucleotides, the CDR3 is TGCGCCAGCAGTGGGGACGGGACTAGCGGGGTCGAGCAGTTCTTC. Protein: CASSGDGTSGVEQFF.

The CDR3 spells CAISELNEQFF. For the CDR3, the DNA is TGTGCCATCAGTGAGTTGAATGAGCAGTTCTTC. This sequence joins TRBV10-3 and TRBJ2-1; D remains unclear. With 1 base removed from V and 7 bases from J, the gap between germline ends came to 2 bases. The germline CDR1 and CDR2 sequences are ENHRY and SYGVKD. The CDR3 runs to 11 residues.

The V call is TRBV5-6, the J call TRBJ2-5, with D possibly matching TRBD2 (5 bases). This CDR3 region has 14 residues. Germline-derived CDR1 and CDR2 are SGHDT and YYEEEE. V lost 2 bases to trimming and J lost 5 bases, with 13 bases between them. In DNA, the CDR3 is TGTGCCAGCAGCTTACGGGGTGTTAGCGAGACCCAGTACTTC. Its translation is CASSLRGVSETQYF. Combining the CDR3 with reference TRBV5-6 and TRBJ2-5 gives the whole variable domain DAGVTQSPTHLIKTRGQQVTLRCSPKSGHDTVSWYQQALGQGPQFIFQYYEEEERQRGNFPDRFSGHQFPNYSSELNVNALLLGDSALYLCASSLRGVSETQYFGPGTRLLVL.

The rearrangement joins TRBV27 to TRBJ2-7, with 7 bases matching TRBD2. There are 15 residues in the CDR3. Germline CDR1 MNHEY, CDR2 SMNVEV (reference sequence). Losses at the gene ends were 8 bases for V and 4 bases for J; bases not matched to a gene: 14. DNA for the CDR3: TGTGCCAGCGGCGTATTGGCGGGAGCTAATTACGAGCAGTACTTC. Its translation is CASGVLAGANYEQYF.

The chain carries TRBV4-2 and TRBJ2-7; TRBD1 might be the D (6 bases). Per the germline V gene, CDR1 is LGHNA and CDR2 is YNFKEQ. The CDR3 spans 16 residues. V dropped 3 bases and J dropped 0 bases, with 15 bases sitting between them. CDR3 bases: TGTGCCAGCAGCCAGAGACAGGCATCGAGCTCCTACGAGCAGTACTTC. It encodes CASSQRQASSSYEQYF.

This clone appeared a few times. As DNA, the CDR3 is TGTGCCAGCAGCGTAGACCCCGTTAACACCGGGGAGCTGTTTTTT. This gives the protein CASSVDPVNTGELFF. This chain links TRBV9 with TRBJ2-2; D uncertain. This CDR3 contains 15 residues. Deletions cut 0 bases from V and 2 bases from J, with 8 bases between. Germline CDR1 SGDLS, CDR2 YYNGEE.

This clone appeared a few times. The chain combines TRBV6-4 with TRBJ1-2; maybe TRBD1 (6 bases). The CDR3 sequence is 14 residues long. Germline V CDR1 and CDR2: MRHNA, SNTAGT. Deletions cut 0 bases from V and 7 bases from J, with 12 bases between. The CDR3 coding sequence is TGTGCCAGCAGTGACTCGCCCACAGGGTTTGGCTACACCTTC. Translated, it gives CASSDSPTGFGYTF.

The V call is TRBV6-5, the J call TRBJ2-7, with no clear D. Trimming left V 6 bases short and J 3 bases short, with 15 bases between. The germline gives CDR1 MNHEY, CDR2 SVGAGI. This CDR3 region has 14 residues. The CDR3 sequence is CASSHDTEGYEQYF. The CDR3 DNA is TGTGCCAGCAGCCACGATACAGAAGGCTACGAGCAGTACTTC.

This sequence joins TRBV5-1 and TRBJ1-5; 7 nucleotides align to TRBD1. Germline CDR1 SGHRS, CDR2 YFSETQ. V dropped 2 bases and J dropped 3; count of bases not matched to a gene: 2. The CDR3 length is 14 residues. The CDR3 reads CASSLDRANQPQHF. CDR3 coding DNA: TGCGCCAGCAGCTTAGACAGGGCCAATCAGCCCCAGCATTTT.

This clone has only one observation. This chain uses TRBV4-3 with TRBJ2-7, with 8 bases aligning to TRBD1. The J segment lost 3 bases and the V segment lost 0 bases, leaving 4 bases of the junction unmatched. The germline V gene encodes CDR1 LGHNA and CDR2 YSLEER. The CDR3 is made up of 15 amino acids. The CDR3 is CASSQETGVFYEQYF. As DNA, the CDR3 is TGCGCCAGCAGCCAAGAGACAGGGGTGTTCTACGAGCAGTACTTC.

This clone was seen only a few times. CDR3 in amino acids: CATSDGTGSGEQYF. The CDR3, as DNA: TGTGCCACCTCGGATGGGACAGGGTCAGGCGAGCAGTACTTC. The V gene is TRBV6-1, the J gene TRBJ2-7; 9 nucleotides match TRBD1. In germline, CDR1 is MNHNS, CDR2 SASEGT. The CDR3 length is 14 residues. After removal of 10 bases from V and 6 bases from J, the junction contained 13 bases not matched to a gene.

This clone was seen just once. The chain carries TRBV19 and TRBJ1-4; TRBD1 is a possible D gene (6 bases). The germline CDR1 and CDR2 sequences are LNHDA and SQIVND (reference sequence). CDR3 length equals 15 residues. Trimming left V 1 base short and J 3 bases short, with 9 bases between. CDR3 in amino acids: CASSIARGPNEKLFF. Here the CDR3 DNA reads TGTGCCAGTAGTATAGCCAGGGGACCTAATGAAAAACTGTTTTTT.

In nucleotides, the CDR3 is TGTGCCAGCAGTTTATCTGGTCGGTTTAGGGATGAGCAGTTCTTC. Its protein is CASSLSGRFRDEQFF. The chain links TRBV27 to TRBJ2-1; D call uncertain. V was pared by 0 bases and J by 8 bases, with 14 bases between. This CDR3 contains 15 residues. Looked up from germline, CDR1 is MNHEY and CDR2 is SMNVEV (reference sequence).

Within the sample, this clone is medium-sized (0.01 to 0.1%). The gene calls are TRBV4-1 and TRBJ2-7; maybe TRBD2 (5 bases). Germline V gene sequence: CDR1 MGHRA, CDR2 YSYEKL. CDR3 size: 15 residues. Trimming pared 1 base from V and 3 bases from J, leaving 13 bases between. CDR3 loop: CASSQVLREGYEQYF. The CDR3 region has the DNA TGCGCCAGCAGCCAAGTACTGAGAGAGGGCTACGAGCAGTACTTC.

This chain uses TRBV27 with TRBJ2-1; D is possibly TRBD1 (5 bases). Germline CDR1 and CDR2: MNHEY and SMNVEV (reference sequence). Deletions cut 7 bases from V and 7 bases from J, with 14 bases between. The CDR3 consists of 13 residues. The DNA of the CDR3 is TGTGCCAGCATTAGCAGGGTGAGAAATGAGCAGTTCTTC. Residues: CASISRVRNEQFF.

The table lists this clone with a few counts. The CDR3 sequence is CASSPLRDEQFF. In DNA form, the CDR3 reads TGTGCCAGCTCCCCCTTGAGGGACGAGCAGTTCTTC. The chain links TRBV18 to TRBJ2-1, with D possibly being TRBD1 or TRBD2 (5 bases each). CDR1 and CDR2 from the germline V gene are KGHSH and LQKENI. V lost 6 bases to trimming and J lost 10 bases, with 13 bases between them. This CDR3 has 12 amino acids. Looking up the rest from reference TRBV18 and TRBJ2-1 gives the full variable domain: NAGVMQNPRHLVRRRGQEARLRCSPMKGHSHVYWYRQLPEEGLKFMVYLQKENIIDESGMPKERFSAEFPKEGPSILRIQQVVRGDSAAYFCASSPLRDEQFFGPGTRLTVL.

The chain uses TRBV2 and TRBJ1-3; D is undetermined. The CDR3 is 14 amino acids. The germline gives CDR1 SNHLY, CDR2 FYNNEI. The V end was cut by 6 bases, the J end by 0 bases, with 9 bases between. The chain's CDR3 is CASRRLLSGNTIYF. The DNA of the CDR3 is TGTGCCAGCAGACGCCTCCTCTCTGGAAACACCATATATTTT.

The rearrangement joins TRBV19 to TRBJ2-2; D unresolved. Per germline, CDR1 LNHDA and CDR2 SQIVND (reference sequence). CDR3 size: 13 residues. The CDR3: CAAGSTNTGELFF. In nucleotides, the CDR3 is TGTGCTGCAGGTAGTACCAACACCGGGGAGCTGTTTTTT.

V is TRBV19 and J is TRBJ2-1; D may match TRBD1 or TRBD2 (5 bases each). The germline CDR1 and CDR2 sequences are LNHDA and SQIVND (reference sequence). V lost 5 bases and J 10 bases, leaving 18 bases between the germline ends. The CDR3 has 14 amino acids. In DNA form, the CDR3 reads TGTGCCAGTAGTGAGAGGGACCCTCCAGGAGAGCAGTTCTTC. As protein: CASSERDPPGEQFF.

The chain is built from TRBV12-5 and TRBJ1-1, with D perhaps matching TRBD1 (6 bases). The CDR3 has 14 residues. With 3 bases removed from V and 1 base from J, the gap between germline ends came to 9 bases. Germline V gene lookup returns CDR1 LGHNT and CDR2 FRNRAP. CDR3 residues: CASGLQGWNTEAFF. CDR3 bases: TGTGCTAGTGGTTTACAGGGTTGGAACACTGAAGCTTTCTTT.

The rearrangement uses TRBV18 and TRBJ1-2; 11 bases map to TRBD1. This CDR3 contains 16 residues. Germline V gene sequence: CDR1 KGHSH, CDR2 LQKENI. J gave up 4 bases and V 2 bases, and 6 bases lay outside the gene matches. CDR3 bases: TGTGCCAGCTCACCATCAGGGACAGGGGGGGCCTATGGCTACACCTTC. It translates to CASSPSGTGGAYGYTF.

This sequence joins TRBV15 and TRBJ2-3, with D uncertain. The CDR3 spans 15 residues. Germline-derived CDR1 and CDR2 are LNHNV and YYDKDF (reference sequence). The V gene lost 0 bases and the J gene lost 1 base, with 8 bases spanning the gap. Here the CDR3 reads CATSRDPTGTDTQYF. The CDR3 bases are TGTGCCACCAGCAGAGATCCTACAGGCACAGATACGCAGTATTTT.